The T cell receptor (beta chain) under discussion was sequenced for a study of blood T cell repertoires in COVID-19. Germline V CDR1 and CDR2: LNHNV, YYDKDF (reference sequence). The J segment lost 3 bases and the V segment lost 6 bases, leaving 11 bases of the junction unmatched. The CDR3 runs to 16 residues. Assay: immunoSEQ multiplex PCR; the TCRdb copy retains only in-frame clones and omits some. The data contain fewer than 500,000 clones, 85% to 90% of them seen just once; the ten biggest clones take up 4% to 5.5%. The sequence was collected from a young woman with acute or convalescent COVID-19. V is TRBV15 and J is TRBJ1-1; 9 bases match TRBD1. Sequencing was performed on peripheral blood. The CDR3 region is CATSMGDRVVDTEAFF. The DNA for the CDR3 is TGTGCCACCAGTATGGGGGACAGGGTCGTGGACACTGAAGCTTTCTTT.